This T cell receptor (beta chain) was sequenced during a study of shared clonotypes between healthy human individuals (dated by TCRdb to the early 2020s). Background on the whole study: A few men and two women, aged 18 to 49 years, made up the cohort. To increase sequencing depth and limit assay-specific biases, different laboratories used diverse techniques to prepare libraries and sequence TCR repertoires. Between about 0.85 and 10 billion PBMCs per donor were obtained by leukapheresis. Blood TCR repertoires of several healthy adults were deeply sequenced to estimate repertoire size and the extent of clonotype sharing between individuals. For each donor, three plates each were used for CD4 naive and CD4 memory, two plates were used for CD8 naive, and one plate was used for CD8 memory. The paper's findings and limits, for the study overall: Even with the large sequencing depth, rarefaction of the sorted-subset datasets indicated that sequencing was incomplete. Because the study included only a small number of donors, the genetic and exposure-history diversity represented was limited. Naive subsets generally had larger estimated clonotype richness than memory subsets. Sampling was restricted to blood, and TCR repertoires in tissues likely differ from the TCR repertoires found in blood. Clonotypes shared by all four sorted-subset donors showed higher generation probabilities than non-shared clonotypes. Sharing across a few donors was observed for about 4.8% of naive CD4, over 3% of naive CD8, over 2% of memory CD4, and roughly 0.4% of memory CD8 clonotypes. Pairwise subsampling indicated that sequencing depth was expected to affect the degree of clonotype sharing among donors.

Per the germline V gene (reference sequence), LNHDA is the CDR1 and SQIVND is the CDR2. Deletion took 10 bases off V and 5 bases off J, with a span of 15 bases between the germline ends. The CDR3 has 13 amino acids, counting the end cysteine and phenylalanine. CDR3 DNA only is kept here, 39 bases in frame from base 1. The donors were healthy, HIV-negative adults who had no recently reported acute infections or vaccinations. Every donor was a Caucasian adult living in Nashville, Tennessee, USA. CD4+ T cells were enriched through magnetic negative selection, after which naive cells were positively selected on CD45RA and the remaining negative fraction served as the memory subset. Blood was collected by leukapheresis, and PBMCs were isolated by Ficoll-Histopaque density gradient centrifugation and then cryopreserved in liquid nitrogen vapor phase. Analytical flow cytometry was used to check the purity and quantity of every magnetically sorted T cell population. From each sorted fraction, genomic DNA was isolated and quantified by UV absorbance on a Nanodrop 2000c.

Details on this clone: What antigen it recognizes has not been identified. Within one base of it there is no much larger clone, and no base qualities were kept.

Using the deep immunoSEQ assay, TCR CDR3 regions were amplified from genomic DNA by multiplex PCR. Genomic DNA extracted from each cell subset was distributed evenly over all wells of several immunoSEQ 96-well plates, and each plate served as one replicate. For sorted subsets, roughly 190 ng of genomic DNA, equivalent to tens of thousands of T cell genomes, went into each replicate PCR. Purified libraries were quantified with a Qubit 3.0 fluorometer, sized on a Bioanalyzer 2100, and re-quantified with the KAPA Library Quantification kit. Each immunoSEQ 96-well plate was sequenced on its own single-read 150-cycle Illumina NextSeq 550 flow cell. For the original study's pipeline: Because the immunoSEQ output included only junctional sequences and no quality scores, the filtering could not be the same as the filtering used for full-length reads. To assign V/J genes and CDR3, sequences were annotated using PyIR, a Python wrapper for IgBLAST v1.9, with IMGT germline references. Reads were filtered out if the reads had weak V/J assignments (E-value above 1e-6), no CDR3, stop codons, out-of-frame junctions, or ambiguous translated residues. V3J clonotypes were defined as sequences sharing the same inferred V gene, J gene, and CDR3 amino acid sequence. The percentage overlap between two repertoires was calculated by dividing the number of shared unique clonotypes by the size of the smaller repertoire. Richness of each repertoire was evaluated using RTK rarefaction, the Chao1 estimator, and Recon v2.1 estimates of unobserved clonotypes. Generation probabilities for all TCRbeta clonotypes obtained by the gDNA method from four donors were computed using OLGA. TCRdb limited this immuneACCESS table to in-frame rearrangements with V and J called. A share of clones is missing; checked studies link under half to unresolved V genes, and the rest is unexplained. V, J and clone size were drawn from that table, and D and trimming were deduced from the DNA. The sample contains more than 1,200,000 clones, 98% to 99% of them found a single time. 0.36% of the sample comes from the top ten.

The specimen was naive CD4+ T cells sorted from blood. The cell subset or site label, read with the paper, signifies: CD45RA+ positively selected. This clonotype was obtained from a man aged 30 to 39 in good health. The rearrangement joined TRBV19 to TRBJ1-5; the D gene is perhaps TRBD1, from 6 matching bases. This receptor carries the CDR3 CATKRGGDQPQHF. The DNA is as follows: TGTGCCACCAAGAGGGGGGGGGATCAGCCCCAGCATTTT.